This T cell receptor (beta chain) emerged from a study of blood T cell repertoires in COVID-19. Across the study: The United States, Italy and Spain provided the acute and convalescent COVID-19 samples. PBMCs, B-cell-depleted T cells, or T cells provided the cDNA or gDNA that made up the material.

As originally analysed: Nucleated cell number was recorded as an estimate derived from reference gene primer amplification. Only in-frame clones appear in the TCRdb table, and some are missing; sequencing was by immunoSEQ multiplex PCR. Clone size and V and J calls were adopted from that table, with D and trimming inferred from the DNA. The table lists about 200,000 clones, over 80% of them singletons. V gave up 5 bases and J gave up 0 bases, with 8 bases separating them. The CDR3 is made up of 14 amino acids. Germline CDR1 is MDHEN and CDR2 is SYDVKM. Seattle's cohort entered during active infection and was followed longitudinally.

The chain recombines TRBV28 with TRBJ1-3; D perhaps matches TRBD1 (5 bases). Sequenced sample: peripheral blood. The TCR originated in a woman aged 60-75 years with COVID-19, enrolled during active disease. This CDR3 is CASSRTRSGNTIYF. Written as DNA, the CDR3 is TGTGCCAGCAGTAGGACACGCTCTGGAAACACCATATATTTT.